These 10 T cell receptor beta chains were sequenced from one sample in a study of blood T cell repertoires in COVID-19 (dated by TCRdb to 2020 to 2021). The library was obtained by the immunoSEQ multiplex PCR assay. The table was pulled from immuneACCESS by TCRdb, which kept in-frame rearrangements only. Such tables lose some clones; where checked, under half of the loss comes from unresolved V genes, and the rest has no known cause. Present in this sample are a few hundred thousand clones, roughly 90% of which were seen just once. The ten most abundant clones make up roughly 1% of the sample. The sequencing sample was made of PBMCs or T cells enriched from blood (not recorded which). The receptors stem from a woman in her 30s who had recovered from COVID-19.

This rearrangement joins TRBV29-1 to TRBJ1-5; 9 bases map to TRBD1. The V and J ends lost 5 bases and 5 bases, in that order; junction bases with no gene match: 7. This CDR3 has 14 amino acids. Germline assignment: CDR1 SQVTM and CDR2 ANQGSEA. The CDR3 loop reads CSVRGTGFDQPQHF. The CDR3 DNA reads as TGCAGCGTTCGCGGGACAGGGTTTGATCAGCCCCAGCATTTT. The full variable domain, completed using reference TRBV29-1 and TRBJ1-5, is SAVISQKPSRDICQRGTSLTIQCQVDSQVTMMFWYRQQPGQSLTLIATANQGSEATYESGFVIDKFPISRPNLTFSTLTVSNMSPEDSSIYLCSVRGTGFDQPQHFGDGTRLSIL.

This chain joins TRBV21-1 and TRBJ2-4; no check of the table's D call, TRBD2, against the DNA was made. TRBV21-1 is designated a pseudogene. This CDR3 has 19 residues. CDR3 nucleotides: TGTGCCAGCAGCAAAGCGGGAAAGGAGGGCCTGTGGGTCAAAAACATTCAGTACTTC. Its translation is CASSKAGKEGLWVKNIQYF.

The V gene is TRBV7-2, the J gene TRBJ1-2; 7 nucleotides align to TRBD1. V trimming: 4 bases; J trimming: 8 bases; junction bases outside the gene matches: 10. Germline V lookup: CDR1 SGHTA, CDR2 FQGNSA. The CDR3 contains 14 residues. Here the CDR3 reads CASSSRQGQGGYTF. In nucleotides, the CDR3 is TGTGCCAGCAGCTCCCGACAGGGACAAGGGGGCTACACCTTC.

The chain recombines TRBV6-5 with TRBJ1-2; 7 bases align to TRBD1. The CDR3 runs 15 residues. V trimming: 0 bases; J trimming: 2 bases; junction bases outside the gene matches: 3. CDR1 and CDR2 from the germline V gene are MNHEY and SVGAGI. The CDR3 is CASSYSPTGNYGYTF. The CDR3 DNA reads TGTGCCAGCAGTTACTCCCCGACAGGGAACTATGGCTACACCTTC.

The chain combines TRBV10-2 with TRBJ2-3; D remains unclear. Per germline, CDR1 WSHSY and CDR2 SAAADI. The CDR3 sequence is 14 residues long. V lost 3 bases, J lost 3 bases, and 10 bases lay in between. The CDR3 DNA reads TGCGCCAGCAGTGAACAGCCTTGGACAGATACGCAGTATTTT. Translated: CASSEQPWTDTQYF.

This rearrangement joins TRBV7-2 to TRBJ2-6; TRBD1 matches at 7 bases. V trimming: 5 bases; J trimming: 2 bases; junction bases outside the gene matches: 9. CDR1 is SGHTA, CDR2 FQGNSA, per germline. The CDR3 runs to 17 residues. The DNA for the CDR3 is TGTGCCAGCAGCATGACAGGGATCGTACCTGGGGCCAACGTCCTGACTTTC. This codes for CASSMTGIVPGANVLTF.

The rearrangement joins TRBV27 to TRBJ2-2, with 8 bases fitting TRBD1. This CDR3 has 16 residues. V lost 11 bases, J lost 3 bases, and 14 bases stayed unmatched. CDR1 MNHEY and CDR2 SMNVEV come from the germline V gene (reference sequence). CDR3: CAAGHPGQVDTGELFF. CDR3 coding DNA: TGTGCCGCAGGCCATCCGGGACAGGTTGACACCGGGGAGCTGTTTTTT.

This rearrangement joins TRBV10-3 to TRBJ2-2, with TRBD2 identical over 8 bases. With 3 bases clipped from V and 9 bases from J, the junction kept 9 bases outside the gene matches. The CDR3 runs to 15 residues. In germline, CDR1 is ENHRY, CDR2 SYGVKD. DNA for the CDR3: TGTGCCATCAGTGACGGGGCGGGGGGTTCCAGGGAGCTGTTTTTT. Amino acid sequence: CAISDGAGGSRELFF.

V gene TRBV4-2 combines with J gene TRBJ1-2, with 11 nucleotides matching TRBD1. V was pared by 4 bases and J by 2 bases, with 6 bases of the junction left unmatched. CDR1 and CDR2 from the germline V gene are LGHNA and YNFKEQ. The CDR3 covers 16 residues. DNA of the CDR3: TGTGCCAGCAGCCCTGGGACAGGGGGTAGGAACTATGGCTACACCTTC. Translated, it gives CASSPGTGGRNYGYTF.

The chain combines TRBV21-1 with TRBJ2-3; TRBD2, the table's D call, lacks a check against the DNA. TRBV21-1 is shown as a pseudogene. The CDR3 extends over 16 amino acids. CDR3 protein: CASSNSSGGLTDTQYF. CDR3 coding DNA: TGTGCCAGCAGCAATAGTAGCGGGGGGCTCACAGATACGCAGTATTTT.